This T cell receptor (beta chain) was identified during a study of blood T cells in healthy people across ages. To note about this clonotype: Antigen unknown.

Study findings and constraints: Older age went with lower TCR beta diversity per million T cells, in a roughly linear way.

Combining a sample-barcoded 5' primer with a J-beta primer mix, a second PCR ran for roughly 6 to 11 cycles. TCRdb analysed the 5' RACE reads with MiXCR anew, one entry per CDR3 protein. The table records about 1.6 million distinct CDR3 sequences, roughly 30% of them present only once. CDR1 is MDHEN and CDR2 is SYDVKM in the germline V gene. V lost 3 bases to trimming and J lost 2 bases, with 9 bases between them. CDR3 size: 14 residues. What was sequenced was blood. The receptor was isolated from a woman in her twenties or thirties in good health. This chain links TRBV28 with TRBJ2-3, with D uncertain. CDR3 loop: CASSFTSFTDTQYF. Here the CDR3 DNA reads TGTGCCAGCAGTTTCACCAGTTTCACAGATACGCAGTATTTT.